This is a list of T cell receptor beta chains from one sample in a study of human thymus T cells. Measured with immunoSEQ multiplex PCR; TCRdb has only the in-frame clones, and not every one. Of some 46,000 clones listed, nearly 95% are singletons. The specimen was blood. All receptors derive from a boy under two years old with a congenital heart defect but otherwise immunologically healthy. CDR3s include the opening cysteine and the closing phenylalanine or tryptophan. Fields, in order: V gene, CDR3 length, J gene, CDR3 protein.

>TRBV12-5|15|TRBJ2-3
CASGLGVFPPDTQYF
>TRBV4-1|14|TRBJ2-3
CASSQDGFTDTQYF
>TRBV4-3|14|TRBJ1-1
CASSQLGGEDEAFF
>TRBV7-2|14|TRBJ2-7
CASSLGDRVHEQYF
>TRBV18|15|TRBJ1-3
CASSIGPSSGNTIYF
>TRBV7-2|15|TRBJ2-1
CASSFSGGAVKRQFF
>TRBV18|13|TRBJ2-7
CASSPGTGYEQYF
>TRBV5-1|14|TRBJ1-1
CASTGGQGASEAFF
>TRBV29-1|15|TRBJ2-3
CSVEKGGGGTDTQYF
>TRBV10-3|15|TRBJ2-4
CAISPGRVAKNIQYF
>TRBV4-1|18|TRBJ2-2
CASSQKGIAGTNTGELFF
>TRBV5-6|15|TRBJ2-2
CASSWQRGGTGELFF
>TRBV10-3|14|TRBJ1-3
CAIRMDRVPDTIYF
>TRBV7-9|13|TRBJ1-2
CASSLGGGYGYTF
>TRBV7-9|16|TRBJ1-1
CASSLAGTGLNTEAFF
>TRBV7-9|12|TRBJ1-1
CASSYAEGGAFF
>TRBV5-4|17|TRBJ1-2
CASSLASQPQGRYGYTF